A selection of T cell receptor beta chains follows, all from one sample in a study of blood T cells in healthy people across ages. Each CDR3 protein is one row after TCRdb ran MiXCR on the 5' RACE reads. The sample gives 900,000 to 950,000 distinct CDR3 sequences, almost 30% of which show up once; roughly 10% is in the top ten. These same data were also listed under a study on T cells of mothers and their children.

Sequencing was performed on blood. The receptors come from a woman in her 40s in good health. The CDR3 runs from the conserved cysteine through the conserved F or W.

cdr3_length	v_call	j_call	cdr3_aa
12	TRBV6-6	TRBJ2-1	CASSFPGEKQFF
13	TRBV20-1	TRBJ1-5	CSATQGANQPQHF
15	TRBV30	TRBJ1-1	CAWSQGSISNTEAFF
17	TRBV7-2	TRBJ2-3	CASSFRGGTGNVDTQYF
14	TRBV15	TRBJ1-1	CATSRGGGDTEAFF
13	TRBV19	TRBJ1-2	CASSMTGGPSYTF
15	TRBV27	TRBJ1-2	CASSSRQGATYGYTF
14	TRBV4-1	TRBJ2-6	CASSQSYGANVLTF
19	TRBV6-2/TRBV6-3	TRBJ2-6	CASRRGPTGGLAGANVLTF
15	TRBV14	TRBJ1-2	CASSQGRANNYGYTF
13	TRBV20-1	TRBJ2-1	CSANSVRHNEQFF
14	TRBV29-1	TRBJ1-4	CSAVRQGTNEKLFF
16	TRBV27	TRBJ1-1	CASSLHTGRRNTEAFF
13	TRBV28	TRBJ2-2	CACRTGNTGELFF
8	TRBV20-1	TRBJ1-6	CSASPLHF